The entry that follows covers one TCR beta chain sequence. Its antigen remains unknown. This record comes from a study of T cells in Graves' hyperthyroidism and ophthalmopathy. The study's findings and limits: Separation of ophthalmopathy from stable hyperthyroidism was achieved by a 13 V-J model. Most thyroid clonotypes with frequency above 0.001 were detected in blood.

Uncontrolled infections, other autoimmune diseases, pregnancy or lactation led to exclusion of patients. The source of the PBMCs was 10 ml of fresh peripheral blood. TCR beta CDR3 sequences were amplified from RNA transcripts. The TCR CDR3 was amplified in a first-round RT-PCR using the HTBI primer set. MiXCR, applied by TCRdb to the multiplex PCR reads, yields one record per CDR3 protein. The table includes around 300,000 distinct CDR3 sequences, roughly 22% detected once. Trimming took 4 bases from V and 7 from J; bases not matched to a gene: 9. The CDR3 is 16 amino acids. Looked up from germline, CDR1 is MNHEY and CDR2 is SMNVEV (reference sequence).

This receptor was taken from a man aged 30-40 years with Graves' ophthalmopathy. The sequenced material came from blood. The chain is built from TRBV27 and TRBJ2-1; 11 bases map to TRBD2. The CDR3 is CASSSTTSGMGNEQFF. The CDR3 bases are TGTGCCAGCAGTTCCACGACTAGCGGGATGGGAAATGAGCAGTTCTTC.